The T cell receptor beta chain described here comes from a study of blood T cells in healthy people across ages. Whole-study context: Template switching caught about one barcoded beta molecule for each two T cells.

PCR was performed a second time for about 7 to 12 cycles using a sample-barcoded 5' primer and a J-beta primer mix. TCRdb reprocessed the 5' RACE reads with MiXCR, giving one entry per CDR3 protein. The table lists approximately 1.5 million distinct CDR3 sequences, about 42% of them singletons. This clonotype was sampled from a young woman in good health. Sequenced input: blood.

CDR3 in amino acids: CSARDWETNEKLFF. CDR3 DNA sequence: TGCAGTGCTAGAGATTGGGAGACTAATGAAAAACTGTTTTTT. The chain is built from TRBV20-1 and TRBJ1-4; D ambiguous. CDR1 and CDR2 from the germline V gene are DFQATT and SNEGSKA (reference sequence). CDR3 length: 14 amino acids. V lost 0 bases and J lost 2, with 7 bases in between.